The clone carrying this T cell receptor (beta chain) was found a few times. Its specificity is unknown. The data were taken from a study of T cell repertoires in cytomegalovirus infection. Study summary: TCR beta signatures that were public indicated CMV infection and matching HLA type.

CDR1 is SGHDT and CDR2 is YYEEEE in the germline V gene. The CDR3 sequence is 16 residues long. Trimming removed 0 bases from V and 0 bases from J; junction bases left unmatched: 4. TCRdb reprocessed the reads with MiXCR, giving one entry per CDR3 protein. Here the sample spans about 100,000 distinct CDR3 sequences, around 22% being singletons. Findings of the study overall: CMV-specific TCR beta clonotypes restricted by HLA-C dominated the ex vivo response. Identification of carriers of CMV plus the relevant HLA was achieved through cumulative public TCR beta family frequency.

The origin of this receptor is a human donor in good health (CMV status not recorded). Some clones in this sample may be carry-over from other donors' samples. Sequencing was done on a sample of CD8+ T cells from PBMCs. The V gene is TRBV5-6, the J gene TRBJ2-3, with 7 bases matching TRBD1. The chain's CDR3 is CASSLALGQSTDTQYF. The CDR3, as DNA: TGTGCCAGCAGCTTGGCCTTGGGACAGAGCACAGATACGCAGTATTTT. Looking up the rest from reference TRBV5-6 and TRBJ2-3 gives the full variable domain: DAGVTQSPTHLIKTRGQQVTLRCSPKSGHDTVSWYQQALGQGPQFIFQYYEEEERQRGNFPDRFSGHQFPNYSSELNVNALLLGDSALYLCASSLALGQSTDTQYFGPGTRLTVL.